The clone carrying this TCR beta chain was seen more than once but under ten times. This sample is part of a study of T-cell reconstitution after alpha-beta-depleted transplantation in children. It was with unique molecular identifiers that the TCRbeta library was prepared. Via MiXCR, TCRdb re-called the PCR reads, giving one row per CDR3 protein. The sample gives over 550,000 distinct CDR3 sequences, 8% to 11% of which show up once; approximately 4.1% is in the top ten. The sequence was obtained from a human donor who donated a stem cell graft to a child with acute myeloid leukemia. The sample in question was PBMCs from the stem cell graft donor, obtained from the stem cell graft.

CDR3 bases: TGTGCCAGCAGCTTCGACAGGGCTGCAACTAATGAAAAACTGTTTTTT. Amino acids: CASSFDRAATNEKLFF. The rearrangement uses TRBV7-9 and TRBJ1-4; 7 nucleotides align to TRBD1. The V segment lost 3 bases and the J segment 0 bases; nucleotides outside the gene matches: 4. The CDR3 loop spans 16 amino acids. Germline CDR1 is SEHNR and CDR2 is FQNEAQ (reference sequence).